Listed here are 18 T cell receptor beta chains from one sample, sequenced in a study of cytomegalovirus exposure and HLA in healthy donors. Researchers ran the PCR with 60 Vbeta and 13 Jbeta primers. Clones were read by immunoSEQ multiplex PCR, and TCRdb kept only the in-frame ones, dropping some. The sample includes some 120,000 clones, around three quarters of them seen just once. Material for sequencing was PBMCs. The receptors derive from a man younger than 35 in good health and CMV-seronegative.

The chain carries TRBV9 and TRBJ1-5; 7 nucleotides match TRBD1. The V and J ends lost 0 bases and 6 bases, in that order; junction bases with no gene match: 9. This CDR3 has 16 residues. Germline V gives CDR1 SGDLS, CDR2 YYNGEE. In DNA form, the CDR3 reads TGTGCCAGCAGCGTAGGACAGGGCTCGCCGGGTCAGCCCCAGCATTTT. Translated: CASSVGQGSPGQPQHF.

The rearrangement links TRBV11-2 to TRBJ2-1; D remains unclear. Germline CDR1 SGHAT, CDR2 FQNNGV. V lost 1 base and J lost 0, with 7 bases in between. The CDR3 loop spans 15 amino acids. In nucleotides, the CDR3 is TGTGCCAGCAGCTTAGGAGCCCTCTCCTACAATGAGCAGTTCTTC. Protein: CASSLGALSYNEQFF. The full variable domain, its missing parts supplied by reference TRBV11-2 and TRBJ2-1, is EAGVAQSPRYKIIEKRQSVAFWCNPISGHATLYWYQQILGQGPKLLIQFQNNGVVDDSQLPKDRFSAERLKGVDSTLKIQPAKLEDSAVYLCASSLGALSYNEQFFGPGTRLTVL.

The chain has TRBV5-5 and TRBJ2-2, with TRBD1 identical over 8 bases. V lost 1 base and J lost 6; bases outside the gene matches: 11. This CDR3 is 17 amino acids long. Germline lookup yields CDR1 SGHKS and CDR2 YYEKEE (reference sequence). The CDR3 loop is CASSLSPPPQGAGELFF. The DNA for the CDR3 is TGTGCCAGCAGCTTGTCCCCCCCTCCACAGGGGGCCGGGGAGCTGTTTTTT.

CDR3 sequence (DNA): TGTGCCAGCAGCTTAGGACTAGCGGGAGCTGTTACGCAGTATTTT. Translating gives CASSLGLAGAVTQYF. The rearrangement links TRBV7-8 to TRBJ2-3; 12 positions agree with TRBD2. The V gene end was trimmed by 1 base and the J gene end by 8 bases; junction bases not matched to a gene: 4. The CDR3 is 15 amino acids. CDR1 is SGHVS, CDR2 FQNEAQ, per germline.

The rearrangement uses TRBV6-5 and TRBJ2-3; TRBD1 might be the D (6 bases). The CDR3 contains 15 residues. V was cut by 2 bases and J by 1 base, with 10 bases left in between. Germline CDR1 is MNHEY and CDR2 is SVGAGI. In DNA form, the CDR3 reads TGTGCCAGCAGTTACAAAGGACAGCGCACAGATACGCAGTATTTT. Protein sequence: CASSYKGQRTDTQYF.

V gene TRBV30 combines with J gene TRBJ2-1, with 9 bases that match TRBD2. Germline assignment: CDR1 GTSNPN and CDR2 SVGIG (reference sequence). V lost 2 bases, J lost 9 bases, and 11 bases stayed unmatched. The CDR3 is made up of 15 amino acids. CDR3 residues: CAWSRGTSLTVEQFF. CDR3 sequence (DNA): TGTGCCTGGAGTAGGGGGACTAGCTTGACGGTTGAGCAGTTCTTC.

J is TRBJ2-5 and V is TRBV9; D may be TRBD2 (7 bases). The last part of the DNA fits TRBJ2-7 better; the J call may be wrong. The CDR3 is 15 residues long. Germline CDR1 SGDLS, CDR2 YYNGEE. In DNA form, the CDR3 reads TGTGCCAGCAGCGTAGGAGAGGGGGGGCCCTACGAGCAGTACTTC. This encodes CASSVGEGGPYEQYF.

V is TRBV27 and J is TRBJ2-3; 7 nucleotides match TRBD1. The CDR3 runs to 15 residues. Germline CDR1 MNHEY, CDR2 SMNVEV (reference sequence). Germline trimming cut 4 bases from V and 2 bases from J; bases unmatched to any gene: 6. For the CDR3, the DNA is TGTGCCAGCAGTTCATGGACAGGAAACACAGATACGCAGTATTTT. It translates to CASSSWTGNTDTQYF.

The chain uses TRBV10-3 and TRBJ2-3; a possible D gene is TRBD2 (5 bases). Germline CDR1 ENHRY, CDR2 SYGVKD. Trimming removed 3 bases at V and 2 bases at J, with 9 bases between. The CDR3 is 14 residues long. CDR3 region: CAISDASHTDTQYF. The CDR3 region has the DNA TGTGCCATCAGTGACGCTAGCCACACAGATACGCAGTATTTT.

The chain couples TRBV4-1 to TRBJ2-4; 7 bases agree with TRBD2. The CDR3 totals 17 residues. Germline CDR1 is MGHRA and CDR2 is YSYEKL. Unmatched junction bases numbered 10, after V lost 4 bases and J lost 1 base. Written as DNA, the CDR3 is TGCGCCAGCAGCCCGCAGGGTGCGGGAGTTGCCAAAAACATTCAGTACTTC. Translated: CASSPQGAGVAKNIQYF.

The chain uses TRBV6-5 and TRBJ1-1; possible D gene TRBD1, 5 bases. The CDR3 has 14 residues. V was pared by 6 bases and J by 4 bases, with 15 bases between. Germline values: CDR1 MNHEY, CDR2 SVGAGI. The CDR3 nucleotides are TGTGCCAGCAGGCCAGGGTTAGACGGCACTGAAGCTTTCTTT. Its translation is CASRPGLDGTEAFF.

The V call is TRBV29-1, the J call TRBJ1-1; D remains ambiguous. Per germline, CDR1 SQVTM and CDR2 ANQGSEA. Trimming removed 5 bases from V and 11 bases from J, with 24 bases in between. The CDR3 is 14 residues long. CDR3 sequence: CSVPGMLTGGRAFF. DNA for the CDR3: TGCAGCGTTCCTGGGATGCTGACTGGAGGGAGGGCTTTCTTT.

CDR3 nucleotide sequence: TGTGCCAGCAGCTTAGTTCGGACTAGCGGGAGATTTGCAAATGAGCAGTTCTTC. This encodes CASSLVRTSGRFANEQFF. The chain joins TRBV13 to TRBJ2-1; 13 positions agree with TRBD2. Germline lookup yields CDR1 PRHDT and CDR2 FYEKMQ (reference sequence). CDR3 length equals 18 residues. Unmatched junction bases numbered 10, after V lost 1 base and J lost 7 bases.

This clone appeared once. This chain connects TRBV9 to TRBJ2-5; 15 nucleotides match TRBD2. The V gene end was trimmed by 2 bases and the J gene end by 4 bases; junction bases not matched to a gene: 12. CDR1 is SGDLS, CDR2 YYNGEE, per germline. The CDR3 length is 19 residues. CDR3 DNA sequence: TGTGCCAGCAGCGTGGGGACTAGCGGGAGGTTAGATTTGGGAGAGACCCAGTACTTC. Amino acids: CASSVGTSGRLDLGETQYF.

The chain is built from TRBV9 and TRBJ2-3; weak D call: TRBD1 (6 bases). Germline V gene sequence: CDR1 SGDLS, CDR2 YYNGEE. V lost 4 bases and J lost 4, with 10 bases in between. This CDR3 contains 13 residues. CDR3 sequence (DNA): TGTGCCAGCAGCTCACAGGGAGCAGATACGCAGTATTTT. It is translated as CASSSQGADTQYF.

The rearrangement joins TRBV28 to TRBJ1-5, with 7 positions matching TRBD1. The CDR3 has 12 amino acids. The germline V gene has CDR1 MDHEN and CDR2 SYDVKM. J gave up 7 bases and V 8 bases, and 5 bases lay outside the gene matches. The DNA of the CDR3 is TGTGCCAGCGAACAGGGGAGACAGCCCCAGCATTTT. Protein: CASEQGRQPQHF.

The rearrangement joins TRBV7-9 to TRBJ2-2, with D uncertain. The CDR3 extends over 15 amino acids. Between the trimmed V and J ends, which lost 8 bases and 3 bases, there was a span of 16 bases. Per germline, CDR1 SEHNR and CDR2 FQNEAQ (reference sequence). The CDR3 protein is CASGSLRSDTGELFF. The DNA for the CDR3 is TGTGCCAGCGGATCATTACGGAGCGACACCGGGGAGCTGTTTTTT.

CDR3 sequence reads: CASRDEGATVNEQFF. CDR3 coding DNA: TGTGCCAGCAGGGACGAAGGGGCGACAGTAAATGAGCAGTTCTTC. The chain uses TRBV6-5 and TRBJ2-1, with D tentatively TRBD1 (5 bases). Germline loops: CDR1 MNHEY, CDR2 SVGAGI. V was trimmed by 6 bases and J by 7 bases, leaving 19 bases between them. This CDR3 region has 15 residues.